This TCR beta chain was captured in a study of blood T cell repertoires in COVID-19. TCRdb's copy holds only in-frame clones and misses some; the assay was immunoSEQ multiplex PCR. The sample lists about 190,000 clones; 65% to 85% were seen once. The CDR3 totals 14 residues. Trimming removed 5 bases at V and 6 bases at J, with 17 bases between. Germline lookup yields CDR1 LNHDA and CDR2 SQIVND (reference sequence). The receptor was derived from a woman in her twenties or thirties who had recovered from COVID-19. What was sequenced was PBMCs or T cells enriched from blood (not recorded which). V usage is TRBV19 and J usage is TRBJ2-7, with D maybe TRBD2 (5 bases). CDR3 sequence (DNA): TGTGCCAGTAGTGAACGGACGGGATCCCGCGAGCAGTACTTC. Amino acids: CASSERTGSREQYF.